This T cell receptor (beta chain) is drawn from a study of T-cell reconstitution after alpha-beta-depleted transplantation in children. The study's findings and limits: TCRbeta diversity was high at day 60 in some patients (a result of surviving recipient T cells and thymic progenitors). The authors attributed T-cell counts and diversity one year after transplant mostly to newly produced T cells. After transplant, at about two months, alpha-beta T cells were reportedly derived from several hundred expanded graft clones.

This clonotype was found many times. The antigen is undetermined. Trimming removed 0 bases from V and 6 bases from J, with 24 bases in between. The CDR3 covers 17 residues. CDR1 and CDR2 (germline): SQVTM, ANQGSEA. A TCRbeta library incorporating unique molecular identifiers was prepared. TCRdb re-called the PCR reads with MiXCR, one entry per CDR3 protein. The profile shows 550,000 to 600,000 distinct CDR3 sequences, more than 20% of them singletons. This chain uses TRBV29-1 with TRBJ2-7; perhaps TRBD1 as D (6 bases). This specimen was PBMCs, mostly from graft donor cells, taken 360 days after TCRalphabeta/CD19-depleted stem cell transplant. The receptor comes from a boy under two years old who had a stem cell transplant for acute myeloid leukemia, so the T cells may come from the graft donor. The CDR3 DNA reads TGCAGCGTTGAAGATCACGGCCGAACCCCAACAGGGCTCGAGCAGTACTTC. This sequence encodes CSVEDHGRTPTGLEQYF.